This TCR beta chain was recorded in a study of blood T cell repertoires in COVID-19. About the research overall: Samples representing acute and convalescent COVID-19 were sourced from the United States, Italy and Spain. T cells, B-cell-depleted T cells, or PBMCs supplied cDNA or gDNA.

Per the authors' pipeline: It was from reference gene primer amplification that nucleated cell counts were estimated. This table comes from immunoSEQ multiplex PCR, and its TCRdb copy is limited to in-frame clones, with some not included. That table furnishes V, J and clone size, whereas the DNA furnished D and trimming. The table has roughly 200,000 clones, over 75% seen once; the top ten hold approximately 10%. CDR3 size: 13 residues. The V gene end was trimmed by 4 bases and the J gene end by 9 bases; junction bases not matched to a gene: 7. Germline CDR1 and CDR2: SQVTM and ANQGSEA. V gene TRBV29-1 combines with J gene TRBJ1-5, with 9 bases identical to TRBD1. This sequence was found in a human donor with active or convalescent COVID-19. The donor label of this sample is uncertain. Sequencing input: peripheral blood. The CDR3 bases are TGCAGCGTTGGTTGGGACAGGGAGTCGCCCCAGCATTTT. As protein: CSVGWDRESPQHF.